These 32 T cell receptor beta chains were all obtained from the same sample, sequenced in a study of a mutant IDH1 vaccine in newly diagnosed glioma. Time point defined: week 11, during vaccination. Topical imiquimod was applied with each vaccine dose, which held 300 ug of mutant IDH1 20-mer peptide. Sequencing used immunoSEQ multiplex PCR; TCRdb keeps in-frame clones, though not all of them. The table has 50,000 to 75,000 clones, 80% seen once. No antigen has been identified for these receptors. The starting material was PBMCs, obtained from a glioma patient whose treatment included an IDH1 peptide vaccine. All receptors come from a man aged 45-65 years with glioma.

The V gene is TRBV2, the J gene TRBJ1-2; TRBD1 matches 7 bases. The V segment lost 6 bases and the J segment 6 bases; nucleotides outside the gene matches: 10. Germline V gene lookup returns CDR1 SNHLY and CDR2 FYNNEI. This CDR3 spans 14 amino acids. CDR3 sequence: CASRTSDRVDGYTF. Written as DNA, the CDR3 is TGTGCCAGCAGGACCAGTGACAGGGTCGATGGCTACACCTTC.

As concerns this clone: One junction end does not reproduce the germline sequence, and a read error may be involved. Here the CDR3 reads CASSYRGDTGELFF. In DNA form, the CDR3 reads TGTGCTAGCAGCTACAGGGGGGACACCGGGGAGCTGTTTTTT. The chain joins TRBV7-7 to TRBJ2-2; 8 nucleotides align to TRBD1. CDR1 is SSHAT and CDR2 is FNYEAQ in the germline V gene (reference sequence). This CDR3 spans 14 amino acids.

The gene calls are TRBV5-1 and TRBJ1-1; 7 nucleotides align to TRBD1. Germline CDR1 SGHRS, CDR2 YFSETQ. The CDR3 is 16 residues long. V shed 3 bases and J 5 bases; nucleotides not matched to a gene: 13. The CDR3 DNA is TGCGCCAGCAGCTCCCCTCCTGAGGGGGCGCGTACTGAAGCTTTCTTT. Translating it yields CASSSPPEGARTEAFF.

V gene TRBV28 combines with J gene TRBJ2-7; no definite D call. V was cut by 10 bases and J by 5 bases, with 18 bases left in between. The length of the CDR3 is 13 residues. CDR1 and CDR2 from the germline V gene are MDHEN and SYDVKM. The CDR3 DNA reads TGTGCCATCGACCGCGGACCTACACACGAGCAGTACTTC. This codes for CAIDRGPTHEQYF.

The genes are TRBV19 and TRBJ2-3; a weak D match, TRBD2 (6 bases). CDR3 length: 16 residues. The germline gives CDR1 LNHDA, CDR2 SQIVND (reference sequence). The V gene lost 7 bases and the J gene lost 1 base, with 18 bases spanning the gap. The CDR3 coding sequence is TGTGCCAGTACTCCTGGGCGGGCGGGGCGCACAGATACGCAGTATTTT. Translation gives CASTPGRAGRTDTQYF.

The chain links TRBV6-1 to TRBJ2-5, with D possibly being TRBD2 (5 bases). With 4 bases removed from V and 4 bases from J, the gap between germline ends came to 13 bases. The CDR3 is made up of 14 amino acids. Germline CDR1 is MNHNS and CDR2 is SASEGT. DNA of the CDR3: TGTGCCAGCAGTGGGGCGGTCGGAGGAGAGACCCAGTACTTC. Translated: CASSGAVGGETQYF.

The chain recombines TRBV29-1 with TRBJ1-3, with D hard to call. The V end lost 6 bases, the J end lost 2 bases, and 20 bases lay between the germline ends. The CDR3 contains 16 residues. Germline V gene lookup returns CDR1 SQVTM and CDR2 ANQGSEA. The CDR3, as DNA: TGCAGCGTCTTGGCGGGCGGTGACCCAGCTGGAAACACCATATATTTT. Amino acids: CSVLAGGDPAGNTIYF.

The CDR3 DNA reads as TGTGCCAGCAGCCAAGCTCAGGGGGCCGGCGAGACCCAGTACTTC. Translation gives CASSQAQGAGETQYF. The chain employs TRBV4-2 and TRBJ2-5; 8 positions agree with TRBD1. This CDR3 is 15 amino acids long. CDR1 and CDR2 (germline): LGHNA, YNFKEQ. Trimming removed 1 base from V and 5 bases from J; junction bases left unmatched: 6.

The CDR3 DNA follows: TGTGCCAGCAGCCCAGGGACAGGGAAACACGAGCAGTACTTC. It is translated as CASSPGTGKHEQYF. The chain combines TRBV7-9 with TRBJ2-7; TRBD1 agrees at 9 bases. Germline values: CDR1 SEHNR, CDR2 FQNEAQ (reference sequence). The CDR3 has 14 residues. J gave up 5 bases and V 5 bases, and 7 bases lay outside the gene matches.

V is TRBV2 and J is TRBJ2-7; D remains unclear. V was pared by 6 bases and J by 4 bases, with 10 bases between. Per the germline V gene, CDR1 is SNHLY and CDR2 is FYNNEI. There are 12 residues in the CDR3. This CDR3 reads CASSGLGYEQYF. The CDR3 nucleotides read TGTGCCAGCAGCGGTCTCGGGTACGAGCAGTACTTC.

The V and J genes are TRBV18 and TRBJ1-6; D is unresolved. Trimming took 6 bases from V and 7 from J, leaving 13 bases between them. This CDR3 contains 14 residues. Germline assignment: CDR1 KGHSH and CDR2 LQKENI. The CDR3 DNA follows: TGTGCCAGCTCCCCCCTCGAAGGCAATTCACCCCTCCACTTT. It specifies CASSPLEGNSPLHF.

This clone has a handful of counts. V and J are TRBV7-8 and TRBJ1-5, with TRBD1 identical over 8 bases. Germline CDR1 and CDR2: SGHVS and FQNEAQ. V lost 5 bases to trimming and J lost 5 bases; unmatched junction nucleotides: 5. CDR3 length equals 14 residues. CDR3 residues: CASSAGTGHQPQHF. DNA for the CDR3: TGTGCCAGCAGCGCGGGGACAGGTCATCAGCCCCAGCATTTT.

This chain joins TRBV6-1 and TRBJ1-5, with no clear D. There are 16 residues in the CDR3. The germline V gene has CDR1 MNHNS and CDR2 SASEGT. Deletions cut 1 base from V and 3 bases from J, with 13 bases between. The DNA for the CDR3 is TGTGCCAGCAGTGAAGGGGAAGGGAGGGCCAATCAGCCCCAGCATTTT. As protein: CASSEGEGRANQPQHF.

The V call is TRBV7-9, the J call TRBJ2-5, with D uncertain. The germline V gene encodes CDR1 SEHNR and CDR2 FQNEAQ (reference sequence). The CDR3 consists of 13 residues. The V end lost 5 bases, the J end lost 1 base, and 8 bases lay between the germline ends. The CDR3 protein is CASSGMAQETQYF. The CDR3, as DNA: TGTGCCAGCAGCGGGATGGCCCAAGAGACCCAGTACTTC.

By its share, this clone is medium-sized. The rearrangement joins TRBV10-3 to TRBJ1-5, with D unclear. The CDR3 has 13 amino acids. V was cut by 0 bases and J by 6 bases, with 6 bases left in between. In germline, CDR1 is ENHRY, CDR2 SYGVKD. The CDR3: CAISESISQPQHF. The CDR3 DNA follows: TGTGCCATCAGTGAGTCTATAAGTCAGCCCCAGCATTTT.

V gene TRBV4-1 combines with J gene TRBJ1-1, with no clear D. The V and J ends lost 4 bases and 6 bases respectively, with 12 bases between them. There are 13 residues in the CDR3. Germline values: CDR1 MGHRA, CDR2 YSYEKL. The chain's CDR3 is CASSPTAPAEAFF. As DNA, the CDR3 is TGCGCCAGCAGCCCGACGGCCCCGGCTGAAGCTTTCTTT.

This sequence joins TRBV20-1 and TRBJ1-2, with unresolved D. Germline CDR1 and CDR2: DFQATT and SNEGSKA (reference sequence). The CDR3 loop spans 11 amino acids. CDR3: CGHGRNYGYTF. In DNA, the CDR3 is TGCGGCCATGGGCGAAACTATGGCTACACCTTC.

The rearrangement uses TRBV15 and TRBJ2-1; D call uncertain. Looked up from germline, CDR1 is LNHNV and CDR2 is YYDKDF (reference sequence). The CDR3 covers 16 residues. Trimming stripped 1 base from V and 12 bases from J, with 22 bases between. Here the CDR3 reads CATSRADQAPREGQFF. CDR3 sequence (DNA): TGTGCCACCAGCAGAGCCGACCAGGCCCCTAGAGAAGGGCAGTTCTTC.

The genes are TRBV18 and TRBJ1-1; D uncertain. The germline V gene encodes CDR1 KGHSH and CDR2 LQKENI. V was trimmed by 5 bases and J by 6 bases, leaving 10 bases between them. This CDR3 spans 12 amino acids. The CDR3 bases are TGTGCCAGCTCAGAGAGGGAATCTGAAGCTTTCTTT. Amino acids: CASSERESEAFF. Looking up the rest from reference TRBV18 and TRBJ1-1 gives the full variable domain: NAGVMQNPRHLVRRRGQEARLRCSPMKGHSHVYWYRQLPEEGLKFMVYLQKENIIDESGMPKERFSAEFPKEGPSILRIQQVVRGDSAAYFCASSERESEAFFGQGTRLTVV.

V and J are TRBV19 and TRBJ1-4; D is unclear. The CDR3 is made up of 15 amino acids. Germline CDR1 is LNHDA and CDR2 is SQIVND (reference sequence). The V end lost 5 bases, the J end lost 5 bases, and 15 bases lay between the germline ends. The CDR3 sequence is CASSYRTAGNEKLFF. In nucleotides, the CDR3 is TGTGCCAGTAGTTACCGGACTGCTGGAAATGAAAAACTGTTTTTT.

This clone came up a few times. This chain uses TRBV19 with TRBJ1-4; D uncertain. The CDR3 is 14 amino acids. The V and J ends lost 5 bases and 2 bases respectively, with 9 bases between them. The V gene's germline CDR1 is LNHDA and CDR2 SQIVND (reference sequence). The CDR3 sequence: CASSPTQTNEKLFF. The CDR3 region has the DNA TGTGCCAGTAGTCCCACACAGACTAATGAAAAACTGTTTTTT.

The chain couples TRBV7-2 to TRBJ1-2; D not resolved. This CDR3 contains 12 residues. CDR1 is SGHTA, CDR2 FQGNSA, per germline. Trimming left V 5 bases short and J 6 bases short, with 10 bases between. Here the CDR3 reads CASSVPRNGYTF. In DNA, the CDR3 is TGTGCCAGCAGCGTACCCAGGAATGGCTACACCTTC.

The chain employs TRBV11-1 and TRBJ2-7; TRBD1 matches 8 bases. Germline CDR1 and CDR2: SGHAT and FQDESV (reference sequence). Germline trimming cut 3 bases from V and 0 bases from J; bases unmatched to any gene: 4. The CDR3 runs 15 residues. The CDR3 reads CASSLQGTGSYEQYF. In nucleotides, the CDR3 is TGTGCCAGCAGCTTGCAGGGGACAGGCTCCTACGAGCAGTACTTC.

The rearrangement joins TRBV4-2 to TRBJ2-6, with TRBD1 identical over 7 bases. Germline CDR1 and CDR2: LGHNA and YNFKEQ. J lost 3 bases, V lost 1 base, and 0 bases had no gene match. CDR3 length: 15 amino acids. The CDR3 protein is CASSQGTGGANVLTF. The CDR3 coding sequence is TGTGCCAGCAGCCAAGGGACAGGTGGGGCCAACGTCCTGACTTTC.

The chain joins TRBV9 to TRBJ2-5; 9 bases agree with TRBD2. V shed 0 bases, J shed 2 bases, and the junction held 5 bases outside the gene matches. The CDR3 totals 16 residues. The germline V gene has CDR1 SGDLS and CDR2 YYNGEE. For the CDR3, the DNA is TGTGCCAGCAGCGTAGGCCTAGCGGGACCACAAGAGACCCAGTACTTC. This sequence encodes CASSVGLAGPQETQYF. The full variable domain, its missing parts supplied by reference TRBV9 and TRBJ2-5, is DSGVTQTPKHLITATGQRVTLRCSPRSGDLSVYWYQQSLDQGLQFLIQYYNGEERAKGNILERFSAQQFPDLHSELNLSSLELGDSALYFCASSVGLAGPQETQYFGPGTRLLVL.

This chain links TRBV29-1 with TRBJ1-2; D not certain. This CDR3 region has 13 residues. V dropped 4 bases and J dropped 6 bases, with 15 bases sitting between them. The germline V gene encodes CDR1 SQVTM and CDR2 ANQGSEA. The CDR3 DNA reads TGCAGCGTTGTCTCGCCTACTCTCCATGGCTACACCTTC. Translating it yields CSVVSPTLHGYTF.

V and J are TRBV5-1 and TRBJ2-5; 8 bases are shared with TRBD2. The CDR3 has 16 amino acids. V shed 0 bases, J shed 5 bases, and the junction held 9 bases outside the gene matches. The V gene's germline CDR1 is SGHRS and CDR2 YFSETQ. The CDR3: CASSLALGLDVETQYF. CDR3 coding DNA: TGCGCCAGCAGCTTGGCGCTGGGACTAGATGTGGAGACCCAGTACTTC.

This clone has only one observation. The chain uses TRBV5-6 and TRBJ2-4; 7 bases are a match to TRBD1. The germline V gene encodes CDR1 SGHDT and CDR2 YYEEEE. The CDR3 loop spans 17 amino acids. V dropped 5 bases and J dropped 0; count of bases not matched to a gene: 11. CDR3: CASRRGQAILAKNIQYF. The DNA for the CDR3 is TGTGCCAGCAGACGTGGACAGGCGATTCTAGCCAAAAACATTCAGTACTTC. Full variable domain (missing parts from reference TRBV5-6 and TRBJ2-4): DAGVTQSPTHLIKTRGQQVTLRCSPKSGHDTVSWYQQALGQGPQFIFQYYEEEERQRGNFPDRFSGHQFPNYSSELNVNALLLGDSALYLCASRRGQAILAKNIQYFGAGTRLSVL.

The chain links TRBV18 to TRBJ1-5; tentatively, D is TRBD1 (6 bases). CDR3 length: 13 amino acids. Trimming left V 8 bases short and J 6 bases short, with 14 bases between. Per the germline V gene, CDR1 is KGHSH and CDR2 is LQKENI. The CDR3, as DNA: TGTGCCAGCAGTACAGGGATTGGTCAGCCCCAGCATTTT. Amino acid sequence: CASSTGIGQPQHF.

The chain combines TRBV7-8 with TRBJ2-7; 8 positions match TRBD2. J gave up 1 base and V 6 bases, and 11 bases lay outside the gene matches. The CDR3 spans 16 residues. CDR1 and CDR2 (germline): SGHVS, FQNEAQ. The CDR3 protein is CASSQRLARRSYEQYF. The CDR3, as DNA: TGTGCCAGCAGTCAGAGACTAGCGAGACGATCCTACGAGCAGTACTTC.

The chain is built from TRBV5-1 and TRBJ1-6; TRBD1 aligns across 10 bases. V was pared by 4 bases and J by 5 bases, with 3 bases of the junction left unmatched. This CDR3 has 15 amino acids. Germline CDR1 and CDR2: SGHRS and YFSETQ. The CDR3: CASSQGQGNNSPLHF. The CDR3 nucleotides are TGCGCCAGCAGCCAGGGACAGGGGAATAATTCACCCCTCCACTTT.

This sequence joins TRBV6-6 and TRBJ2-7; 8 bases match TRBD2. Germline CDR1 MNHNY, CDR2 SVGAGI (reference sequence). There are 13 residues in the CDR3. V lost 5 bases to trimming and J lost 3 bases; unmatched junction nucleotides: 3. The DNA of the CDR3 is TGTGCCAGCAGTCCCGGGGGGGTCTACGAGCAGTACTTC. Translated: CASSPGGVYEQYF.